The sequence of this T cell receptor beta chain was determined in a study of technical replicates of blood from a handful of donors. Germline CDR1 reads MGHDK; CDR2 reads SYGVNS. The V and J ends lost 4 bases and 3 bases, in that order; junction bases with no gene match: 5. The CDR3 runs 14 residues. Data came from immunoSEQ multiplex PCR; TCRdb stores just in-frame clones and leaves some out. The profile shows 50,000 to 55,000 clones, just over 85% of them singletons. This chain links TRBV25-1 with TRBJ2-7; 8 positions match TRBD1. The source is a human donor in good health. Some clones in this sample may be carry-over from other donors' samples. Sample: PBMCs. CDR3 loop: CASSGDRGNYEQYF. The CDR3 DNA reads as TGTGCCAGCAGTGGAGACAGGGGTAACTACGAGCAGTACTTC.